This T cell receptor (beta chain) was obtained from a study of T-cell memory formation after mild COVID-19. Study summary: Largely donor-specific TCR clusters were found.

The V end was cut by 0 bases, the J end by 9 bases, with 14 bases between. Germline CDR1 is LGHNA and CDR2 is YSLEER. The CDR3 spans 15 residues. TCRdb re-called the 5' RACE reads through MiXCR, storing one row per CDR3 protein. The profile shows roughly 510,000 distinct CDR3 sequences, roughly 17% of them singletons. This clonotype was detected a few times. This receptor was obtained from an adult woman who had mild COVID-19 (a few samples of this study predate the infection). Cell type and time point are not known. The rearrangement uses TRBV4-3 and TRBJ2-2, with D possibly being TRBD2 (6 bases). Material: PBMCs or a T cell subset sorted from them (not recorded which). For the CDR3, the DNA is TGCGCCAGCAGCCAAGATCGGGTGGGGGGTCGGGAGCTGTTTTTT. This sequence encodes CASSQDRVGGRELFF.